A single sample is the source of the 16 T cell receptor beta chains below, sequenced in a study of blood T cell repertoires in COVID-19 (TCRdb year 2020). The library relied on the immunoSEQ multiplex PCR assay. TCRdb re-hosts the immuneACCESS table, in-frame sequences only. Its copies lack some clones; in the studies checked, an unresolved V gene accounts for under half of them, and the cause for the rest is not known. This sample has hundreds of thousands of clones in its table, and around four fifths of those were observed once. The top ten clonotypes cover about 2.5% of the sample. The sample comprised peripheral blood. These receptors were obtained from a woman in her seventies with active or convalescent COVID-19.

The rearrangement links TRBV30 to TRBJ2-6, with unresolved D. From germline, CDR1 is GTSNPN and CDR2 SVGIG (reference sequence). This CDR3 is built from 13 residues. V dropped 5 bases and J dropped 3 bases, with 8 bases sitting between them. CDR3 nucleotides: TGTGCCTGGGACCCGAGTGGGGCCAACGTCCTGACTTTC. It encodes CAWDPSGANVLTF.

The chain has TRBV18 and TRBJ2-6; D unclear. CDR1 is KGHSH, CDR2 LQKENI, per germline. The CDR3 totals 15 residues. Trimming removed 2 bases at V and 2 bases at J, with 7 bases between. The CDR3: CASSPVRTGANVLTF. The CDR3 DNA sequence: TGTGCCAGCTCACCAGTGAGAACTGGGGCCAACGTCCTGACTTTC.

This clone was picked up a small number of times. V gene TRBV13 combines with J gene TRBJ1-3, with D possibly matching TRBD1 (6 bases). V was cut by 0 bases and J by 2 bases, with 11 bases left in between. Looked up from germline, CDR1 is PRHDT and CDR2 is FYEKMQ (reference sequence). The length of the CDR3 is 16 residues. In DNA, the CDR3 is TGTGCCAGCAGCTTAGGCCGGGGGGACACTGGAAACACCATATATTTT. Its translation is CASSLGRGDTGNTIYF.

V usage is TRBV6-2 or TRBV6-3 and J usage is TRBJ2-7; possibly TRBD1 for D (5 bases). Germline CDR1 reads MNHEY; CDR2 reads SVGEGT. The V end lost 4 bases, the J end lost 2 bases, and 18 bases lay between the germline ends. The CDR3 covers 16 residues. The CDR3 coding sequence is TGTGCCAGCAGTTCCCGGGCTCCCCGGACAACCTACGAGCAGTACTTC. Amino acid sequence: CASSSRAPRTTYEQYF.

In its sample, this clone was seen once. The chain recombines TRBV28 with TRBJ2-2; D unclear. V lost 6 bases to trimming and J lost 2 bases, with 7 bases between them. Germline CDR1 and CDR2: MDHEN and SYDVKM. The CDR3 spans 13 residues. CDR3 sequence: CASRSSNTGELFF. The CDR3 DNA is TGTGCCAGCAGATCATCCAACACCGGGGAGCTGTTTTTT.

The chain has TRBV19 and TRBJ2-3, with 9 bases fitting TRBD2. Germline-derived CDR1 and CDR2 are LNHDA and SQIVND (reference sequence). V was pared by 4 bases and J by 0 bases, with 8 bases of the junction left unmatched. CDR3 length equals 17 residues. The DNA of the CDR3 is TGTGCCAGTAGTACCAAAAGGACTAGCGCGAGCACAGATACGCAGTATTTT. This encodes CASSTKRTSASTDTQYF.

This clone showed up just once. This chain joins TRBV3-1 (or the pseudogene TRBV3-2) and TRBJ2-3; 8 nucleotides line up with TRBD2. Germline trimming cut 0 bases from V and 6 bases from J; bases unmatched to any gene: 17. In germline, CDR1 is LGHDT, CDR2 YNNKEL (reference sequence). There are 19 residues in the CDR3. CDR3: CASSQDESGRAGARDTQYF. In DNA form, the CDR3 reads TGTGCCAGCAGCCAAGATGAGTCGGGTCGAGCGGGGGCCAGGGATACGCAGTATTTT.

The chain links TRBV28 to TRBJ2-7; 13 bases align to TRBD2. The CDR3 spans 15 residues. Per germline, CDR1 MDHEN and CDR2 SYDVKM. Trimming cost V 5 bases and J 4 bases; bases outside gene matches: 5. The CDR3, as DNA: TGTGCCAGCAGTCGACTAGCGGGAGGACTATACGAGCAGTACTTC. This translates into CASSRLAGGLYEQYF.

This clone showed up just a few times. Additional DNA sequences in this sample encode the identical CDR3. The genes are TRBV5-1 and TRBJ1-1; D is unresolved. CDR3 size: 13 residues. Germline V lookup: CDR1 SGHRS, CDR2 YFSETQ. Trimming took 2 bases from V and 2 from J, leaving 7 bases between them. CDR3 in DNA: TGCGCCAGCAGCTTAGGCGGAAACACTGAAGCTTTCTTT. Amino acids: CASSLGGNTEAFF.

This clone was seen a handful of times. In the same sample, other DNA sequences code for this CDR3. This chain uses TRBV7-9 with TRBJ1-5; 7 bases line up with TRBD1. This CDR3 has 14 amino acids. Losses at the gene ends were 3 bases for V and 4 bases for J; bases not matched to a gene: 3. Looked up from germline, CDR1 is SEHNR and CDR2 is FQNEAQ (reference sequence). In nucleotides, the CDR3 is TGTGCCAGCAGCTTGGGGACAGCTAATCAGCCCCAGCATTTT. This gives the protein CASSLGTANQPQHF.

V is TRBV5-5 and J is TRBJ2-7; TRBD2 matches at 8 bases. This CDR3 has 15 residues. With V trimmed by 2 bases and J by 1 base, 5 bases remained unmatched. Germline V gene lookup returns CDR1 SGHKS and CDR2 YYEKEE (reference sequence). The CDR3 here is CASSFAGGVSYEQYF. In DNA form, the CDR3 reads TGTGCCAGCAGCTTTGCGGGGGGAGTGTCCTACGAGCAGTACTTC.

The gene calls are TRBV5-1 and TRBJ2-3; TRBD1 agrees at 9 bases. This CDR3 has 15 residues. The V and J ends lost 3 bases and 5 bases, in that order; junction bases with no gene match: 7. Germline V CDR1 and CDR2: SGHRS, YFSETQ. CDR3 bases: TGCGCCAGCAGCTCCCTACAGGGGGCTTTAGATACGCAGTATTTT. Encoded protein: CASSSLQGALDTQYF.

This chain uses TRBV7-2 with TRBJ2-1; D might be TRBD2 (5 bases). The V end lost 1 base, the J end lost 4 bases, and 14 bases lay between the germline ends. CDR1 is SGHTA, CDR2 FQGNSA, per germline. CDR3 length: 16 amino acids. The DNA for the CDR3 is TGTGCCAGCAGCTTAGGGCGGGCAGGCGATTACAATGAGCAGTTCTTC. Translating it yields CASSLGRAGDYNEQFF.

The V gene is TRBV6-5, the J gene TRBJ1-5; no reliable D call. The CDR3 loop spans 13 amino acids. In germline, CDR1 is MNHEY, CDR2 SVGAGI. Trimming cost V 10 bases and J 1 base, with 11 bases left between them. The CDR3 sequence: CATTAGSNQPQHF. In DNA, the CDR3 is TGTGCCACAACCGCGGGGAGCAATCAGCCCCAGCATTTT.

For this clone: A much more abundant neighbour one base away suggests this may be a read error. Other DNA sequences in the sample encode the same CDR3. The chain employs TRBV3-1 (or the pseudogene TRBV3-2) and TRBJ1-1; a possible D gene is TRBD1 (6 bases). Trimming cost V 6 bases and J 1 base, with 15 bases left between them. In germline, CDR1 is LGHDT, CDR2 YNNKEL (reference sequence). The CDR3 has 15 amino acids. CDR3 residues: CASSPFDRTNTEAFF. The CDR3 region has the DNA TGTGCCAGCAGTCCTTTTGACAGGACGAACACTGAAGCTTTCTTT.

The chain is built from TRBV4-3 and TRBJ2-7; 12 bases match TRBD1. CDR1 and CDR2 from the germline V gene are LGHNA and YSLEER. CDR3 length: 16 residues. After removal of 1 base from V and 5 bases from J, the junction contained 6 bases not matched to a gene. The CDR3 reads CASSQGGTGGSDEQYF. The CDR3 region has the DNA TGCGCCAGCAGCCAAGGAGGGACAGGGGGCAGCGACGAGCAGTACTTC.